Here is one TCR beta chain with its context. Its target is unknown. This CDR3 has 17 amino acids. Some clones are missing from TCRdb's copy, which holds only in-frame ones; the method was immunoSEQ multiplex PCR. In the table there are roughly 120,000 clones, approximately 82% of which are singletons. Stated time point: baseline pretreatment blood. Treatment described: 15 Gy SBRT to primary tumor, nephrectomy 4 weeks later. The tumor was a clear cell renal cell carcinoma. The data belong to a study of radiation and T cells in renal cell carcinoma. Study at large: Nephrectomy followed 15 Gy stereotactic body radiation by 4 weeks.

Study-wide points: From baseline, blood top tumor clonotypes peaked at 2 weeks post-radiation.

This receptor was identified in a woman in her fifties or sixties with renal cell carcinoma. Sequences were derived from blood, sampled from a patient whose treatment included radiotherapy and nephrectomy. The V and J genes are TRBV21-1 and TRBJ1-5; the table's D call of TRBD1 was not tested on the DNA. TRBV21-1 is annotated as a pseudogene. CDR3 loop: CASSKDGTVNSNQPQHF. The CDR3 nucleotides are TGTGCCAGCAGCAAGGATGGGACAGTGAATTCCAATCAGCCCCAGCATTTT.